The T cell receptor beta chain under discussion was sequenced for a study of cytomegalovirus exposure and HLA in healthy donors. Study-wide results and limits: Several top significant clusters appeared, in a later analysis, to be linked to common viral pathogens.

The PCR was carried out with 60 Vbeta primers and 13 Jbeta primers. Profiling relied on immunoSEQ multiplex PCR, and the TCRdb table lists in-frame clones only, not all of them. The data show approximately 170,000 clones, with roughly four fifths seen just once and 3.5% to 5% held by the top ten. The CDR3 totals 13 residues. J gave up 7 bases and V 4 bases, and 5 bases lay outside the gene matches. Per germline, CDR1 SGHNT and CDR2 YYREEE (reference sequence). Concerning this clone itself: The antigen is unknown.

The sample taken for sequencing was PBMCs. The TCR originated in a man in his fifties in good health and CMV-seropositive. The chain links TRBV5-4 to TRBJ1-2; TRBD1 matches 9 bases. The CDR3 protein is CASSQGDRVGYTF. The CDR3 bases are TGTGCCAGCAGCCAAGGGGACAGGGTTGGCTACACCTTC.